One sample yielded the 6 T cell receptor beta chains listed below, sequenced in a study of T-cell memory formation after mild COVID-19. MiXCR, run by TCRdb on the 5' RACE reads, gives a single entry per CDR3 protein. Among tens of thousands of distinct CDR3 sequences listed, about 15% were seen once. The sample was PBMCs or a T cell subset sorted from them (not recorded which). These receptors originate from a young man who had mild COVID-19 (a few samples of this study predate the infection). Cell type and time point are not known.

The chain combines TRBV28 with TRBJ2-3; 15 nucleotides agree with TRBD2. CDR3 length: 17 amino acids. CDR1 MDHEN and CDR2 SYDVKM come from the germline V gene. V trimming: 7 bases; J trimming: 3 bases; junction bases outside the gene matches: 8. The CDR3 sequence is CASKPGLAGGGTDTQYF. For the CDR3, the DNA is TGTGCCAGCAAACCGGGACTAGCGGGGGGAGGTACAGATACGCAGTATTTT. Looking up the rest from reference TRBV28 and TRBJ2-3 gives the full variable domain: DVKVTQSSRYLVKRTGEKVFLECVQDMDHENMFWYRQDPGLGLRLIYFSYDVKMKEKGDIPEGYSVSREKKERFSLILESASTNQTSMYLCASKPGLAGGGTDTQYFGPGTRLTVL.

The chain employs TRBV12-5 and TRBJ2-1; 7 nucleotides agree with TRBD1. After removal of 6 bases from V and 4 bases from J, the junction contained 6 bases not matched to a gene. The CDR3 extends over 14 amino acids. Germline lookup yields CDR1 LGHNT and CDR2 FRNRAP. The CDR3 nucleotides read TGTGCTAGTGGACCCGGGACAGCATACAATGAGCAGTTCTTC. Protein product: CASGPGTAYNEQFF.

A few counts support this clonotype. Here the CDR3 reads CASSQVSGNTIYF. CDR3 nucleotide sequence: TGTGCCAGCAGTCAGGTGTCTGGAAACACCATATATTTT. This chain uses TRBV6-6 with TRBJ1-3; D call uncertain. The germline V and J ends were trimmed by 5 bases and 1 base, with 6 bases remaining between them. CDR3 length: 13 amino acids. CDR1 and CDR2 (germline): MNHNY, SVGAGI (reference sequence).

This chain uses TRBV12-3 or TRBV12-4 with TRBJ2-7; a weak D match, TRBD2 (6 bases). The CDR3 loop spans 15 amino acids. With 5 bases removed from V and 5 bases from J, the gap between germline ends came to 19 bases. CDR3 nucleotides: TGTGCCAGCAGTCCCAACCCGGACGGAGGGGACGAGCAGTACGTC. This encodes CASSPNPDGGDEQYV.

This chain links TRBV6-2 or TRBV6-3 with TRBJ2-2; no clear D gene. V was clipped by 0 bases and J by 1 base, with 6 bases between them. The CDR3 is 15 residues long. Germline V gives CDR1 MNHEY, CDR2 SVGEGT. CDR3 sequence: CASSYSYGNTGELFF. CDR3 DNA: TGTGCCAGCAGTTACTCGTATGGGAACACCGGGGAGCTGTTTTTT.

The CDR3 nucleotides read TGTGCCAGCAGCTCCGGGGGGCCGGGGACCGGGGAGCTGTTTTTT. It codes for CASSSGGPGTGELFF. The rearrangement uses TRBV7-6 and TRBJ2-2; tentatively, D is TRBD2 (7 bases). The germline V and J ends were trimmed by 4 bases and 5 bases, with 14 bases remaining between them. The CDR3 sequence is 15 residues long. Germline CDR1 reads SGHVS; CDR2 reads FNYEAQ.